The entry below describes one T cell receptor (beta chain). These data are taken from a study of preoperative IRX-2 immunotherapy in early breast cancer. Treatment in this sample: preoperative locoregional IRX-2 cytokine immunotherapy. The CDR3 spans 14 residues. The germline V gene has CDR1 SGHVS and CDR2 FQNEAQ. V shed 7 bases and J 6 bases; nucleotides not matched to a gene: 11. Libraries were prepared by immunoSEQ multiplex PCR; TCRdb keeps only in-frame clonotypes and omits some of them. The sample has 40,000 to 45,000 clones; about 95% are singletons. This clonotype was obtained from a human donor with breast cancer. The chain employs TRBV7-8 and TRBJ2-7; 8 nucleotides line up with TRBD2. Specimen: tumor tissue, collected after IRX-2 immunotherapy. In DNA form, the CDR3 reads TGTGCCAGCACTTACCCGGGACTAGTTAGCGAGCAGTACTTC. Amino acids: CASTYPGLVSEQYF.